This T cell receptor (beta chain) was observed in a study of PD-L1 blockade in urothelial cancer. The data were produced by immunoSEQ multiplex PCR, yet TCRdb's version contains in-frame clones alone and is incomplete. The sample has 80,000 to 130,000 clones, roughly nine tenths seen once. This clone was counted once. The CDR3 is made up of 14 amino acids. Germline V CDR1 and CDR2: MGHRA, YSYEKL. Unmatched junction bases numbered 9, after V lost 5 bases and J lost 7 bases. Patients' cancers were locally advanced or metastatic urothelial carcinomas. The clonotype comes from an elderly woman with urothelial cancer. The specimen comprised PBMCs, sampled around atezolizumab (anti-PD-L1) treatment. This rearrangement joins TRBV4-1 to TRBJ1-2; 8 positions match TRBD1. DNA of the CDR3: TGCGCCAGCAGCAACACCGGACAGGGTAGTGGCTACACCTTC. Protein product: CASSNTGQGSGYTF.